This record covers a single T cell receptor (beta chain). What it binds is not known. This sample is drawn from a study of cytomegalovirus exposure and HLA in healthy donors. Study-wide results and caveats: The study labeled 164 TCR beta chains cytomegalovirus-associated. Confirmation in vitro established that a few CMV-associated chains were specific for CMV antigens. Both high specificity and high sensitivity reportedly marked the classifier's diagnosis of cytomegalovirus status.

This CDR3 contains 13 residues. Trimming pared 5 bases from V and 2 bases from J, leaving 8 bases between. CDR1 and CDR2 from the germline V gene are SGHRS and YFSETQ. Libraries were prepared by immunoSEQ multiplex PCR; TCRdb keeps only in-frame clonotypes and omits some of them. The profile shows some 98,000 clones, roughly 85% of them singletons. This TCR derives from a woman under 40 in good health and CMV-seronegative. The gene calls are TRBV5-1 and TRBJ1-3; the D gene is possibly TRBD1 (6 bases). The sequenced material came from PBMCs. The CDR3 protein is CASSYRAGNTIYF. CDR3 sequence (DNA): TGCGCCAGCAGTTACAGGGCTGGAAACACCATATATTTT.